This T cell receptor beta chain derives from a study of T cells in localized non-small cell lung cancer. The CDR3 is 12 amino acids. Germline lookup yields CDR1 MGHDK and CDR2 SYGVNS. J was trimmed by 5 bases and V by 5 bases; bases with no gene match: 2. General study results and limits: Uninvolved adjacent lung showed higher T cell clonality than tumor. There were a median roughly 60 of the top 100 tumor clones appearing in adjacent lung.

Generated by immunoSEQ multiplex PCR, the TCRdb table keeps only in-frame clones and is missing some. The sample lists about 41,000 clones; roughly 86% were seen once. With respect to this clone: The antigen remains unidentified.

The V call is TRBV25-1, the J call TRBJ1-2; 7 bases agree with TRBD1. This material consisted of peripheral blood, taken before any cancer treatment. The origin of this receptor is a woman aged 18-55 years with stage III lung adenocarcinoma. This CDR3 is CASSQGQYGYTF. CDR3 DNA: TGTGCCAGCAGTCAGGGACAGTATGGCTACACCTTC.